This TCR beta chain was captured by sequencing in a study of beta chain features in type 1 diabetes. Regarding the study as a whole: Shortening of TCRB CDR3s, moderate but significant, appeared in all four CD4+ subsets of Type 1 diabetes patients.

A word on this clone: Its antigen remains unidentified.

Expressed TCRB transcripts were sequenced because the isolated RNA had all been reverse transcribed beforehand. The repertoire was sequenced with immunoSEQ multiplex PCR; TCRdb's copy has only in-frame clones and lacks some. The sample holds about 52,000 clones, under 45% seen once. Germline CDR1 MDHEN, CDR2 SYDVKM. V shed 1 base and J shed 1 base, with 14 bases lying between them. The CDR3 loop spans 17 amino acids. This sequence originates from a man aged 25-40 years with type 1 diabetes. Specimen: Tregs from blood. This chain uses TRBV28 with TRBJ2-4; D call uncertain. This CDR3 reads CASSLSAQRYAKNIQYF. CDR3 DNA sequence: TGTGCCAGCAGTTTATCCGCTCAGAGGTACGCCAAAAACATTCAGTACTTC.